This T cell receptor beta chain was retrieved from a study of T cell changes during pregnancy in multiple sclerosis. The protocol was immunoSEQ multiplex PCR, while the TCRdb copy is restricted to in-frame clones and leaves out a portion. The table has just under 65,000 clones, over 85% seen once. The CDR3 covers 14 residues. CDR1 is SEHNR and CDR2 is FQNEAQ in the germline V gene (reference sequence). V was cut by 6 bases and J by 1 base, with 13 bases left in between. The rearrangement uses TRBV7-9 and TRBJ2-7; a possible D gene is TRBD2 (6 bases). The source was CD8+ T cells from peripheral blood mononuclear cells, collected in the second trimester of pregnancy. This clonotype was sampled from a female donor with multiple sclerosis, enrolled in a pregnancy study. The chain's CDR3 is CASSPGTRSYEQYF. The CDR3 bases are TGTGCCAGCAGTCCGGGGACTCGGTCCTACGAGCAGTACTTC.